This record concerns one TCR beta chain sequence. No antigen is known for it. Per-base qualities were not stored, and no clone one base away is much larger. The immunoSEQ Assay, a bias-controlled multiplex PCR, was used to amplify TCRbeta CDR3 regions from genomic DNA. The authors' analysis ran thus. The number of nucleated cells in each sample was estimated from the amplification of reference gene primers within the assay. Sequence reads were collapsed and filtered to measure the absolute abundance of every unique TCRbeta CDR3 rearrangement. For each sample, productive Simpson clonality was calculated as the square root of Simpson's diversity index over productive rearrangements. In its TCRdb copy, this immuneACCESS table keeps in-frame sequences only and misses some clones. Where compared with another copy, unresolved V genes explain less than half of these, and the others have no known cause. The V and J calls and the clone size are those of that table, but D and trimming were determined from the DNA. In all, the sample holds about half a million clones, and 89% of those were seen once. The ten largest clones represent roughly 1% of the sample.

This sample was included in a study of blood T cell repertoires in COVID-19 (dated by TCRdb to 2018 to 2020). In the study overall: Collaborator samples came from the United States, Italy and Spain and covered acute and convalescent phases of COVID-19. A freely available public database, intended as a resource for researchers studying the immune response to SARS-CoV-2, is where the repertoires were released. Subjects who had been exposed to COVID-19, were actively infected with it, or had recovered from it provided the deeply sampled blood TCRbeta repertoires that made up the dataset. The prospective study material was composed of cDNA or gDNA derived from T cells, B-cell-depleted T cells, or PBMCs. The samples were drawn from two sources: the first 160 participants of the ongoing ImmuneRACE study, and fewer than 1,500 subjects contributed by 6 global collaborators. The sample metadata nearly always contained a de-identified subject ID, COVID-19 status, age in years and sex. Where HLA class I and class II types were available, the types were taken from metadata supplied by the sample provider, not from assay-based typing. General conclusions and limits of the study: The quantity of clinical and demographic metadata differed by source and by participant and was supplied without curation.

One collaborating source in Seattle enrolled patients during active infection and followed them longitudinally through the course of disease. Whole blood was collected in K2EDTA tubes by collaborating institutions according to the institutions' own protocols. For TCRbeta analysis, collaborators shipped samples in one of three forms: frozen whole blood, isolated PBMCs, or DNA extracted from either of those sample types. From V the trimming removes 4 bases and from J it removes 0 bases, while the gene matches leave 12 bases of the junction unaccounted for. Including the terminal cysteine and phenylalanine, the CDR3 comprises 17 residues. Only CDR3 DNA is held: 51 bases, read in frame from base 1. Based on the germline V gene (reference sequence), the CDR1 and CDR2 sequences are SGHKS and YYEKEE.

Sequences were obtained from peripheral blood. The TCR sequence derives from a man aged 18 to 30 with COVID-19, enrolled during active disease. The sequence is built from TRBV5-5 and TRBJ1-1; TRBD1 matches 7 bases in the middle. The DNA sequence reads TGTGCCAGCAGCCAGACAGGGTTGCGAGGTCTGAACACTGAAGCTTTCTTT. Its coded protein is CASSQTGLRGLNTEAFF. Beyond the CDR3, the reference TRBV5-5 and TRBJ1-1 genes provide the residues; the full variable domain reads: DAGVTQSPTHLIKTRGQQVTLRCSPISGHKSVSWYQQVLGQGPQFIFQYYEKEERGRGNFPDRFSARQFPNYSSELNVNALLLGDSALYLCASSQTGLRGLNTEAFFGQGTRLTVV.